Following are 17 T cell receptor beta chains from one sample sequenced in a study of shared clonotypes between healthy human individuals. Generated by immunoSEQ multiplex PCR, the TCRdb table keeps only in-frame clones and is missing some. The table shows about a million clones, with 70% to 80% occurring only once. Sequenced input: memory CD4+ T cells from PBMCs. The subset is: CD45RA-negative fraction. The receptor set was obtained from a young man in good health. Some clones in this sample may be carry-over from other donors' samples.

The chain recombines TRBV9 with TRBJ2-3; D ambiguous. Germline CDR1 is SGDLS and CDR2 is YYNGEE. V shed 4 bases and J shed 5 bases, with 8 bases lying between them. The CDR3 sequence is 12 residues long. In nucleotides, the CDR3 is TGTGCCAGCAGCAAAATCATAGATACGCAGTATTTT. Residues: CASSKIIDTQYF.

This clone occurred a few times. The chain uses TRBV7-9 and TRBJ1-2; 7 nucleotides match TRBD1. This CDR3 is 12 amino acids long. Germline CDR1 SEHNR, CDR2 FQNEAQ (reference sequence). Trimming took 11 bases from V and 2 from J; bases not matched to a gene: 5. CDR3 protein: CAERGLNYGYTF. DNA of the CDR3: TGTGCCGAGAGGGGGCTGAACTATGGCTACACCTTC.

This rearrangement joins TRBV5-4 to TRBJ2-2; possibly TRBD1 for D (6 bases). The V gene's germline CDR1 is SGHNT and CDR2 YYREEE (reference sequence). The CDR3 is made up of 16 amino acids. Trimming took 4 bases from V and 3 from J, leaving 16 bases between them. Here the CDR3 DNA reads TGTGCCAGCAGCCTATATCTGGCAGGGGACACCGGGGAGCTGTTTTTT. Its translation: CASSLYLAGDTGELFF. Variable domain in full (rest from reference TRBV5-4 and TRBJ2-2): ETGVTQSPTHLIKTRGQQVTLRCSSQSGHNTVSWYQQALGQGPQFIFQYYREEENGRGNFPPRFSGLQFPNYSSELNVNALELDDSALYLCASSLYLAGDTGELFFGEGSRLTVL.

CDR3 amino acids: CASSPDRVYGYTF. In DNA, the CDR3 is TGTGCCAGCAGCCCAGACAGGGTCTATGGCTACACCTTC. This chain connects TRBV7-9 to TRBJ1-2, with TRBD1 matching 7 bases. This CDR3 contains 13 residues. The V segment lost 5 bases and the J segment 4 bases; nucleotides outside the gene matches: 4. Germline V gene lookup returns CDR1 SEHNR and CDR2 FQNEAQ (reference sequence).

Concerning this clone itself: Other DNA sequences of this sample code for an identical CDR3. The chain recombines TRBV5-4 with TRBJ2-1; TRBD1 aligns across 9 bases. Germline CDR1 SGHNT, CDR2 YYREEE (reference sequence). Unmatched junction bases numbered 4, after V lost 4 bases and J lost 2 bases. This CDR3 contains 15 residues. For the CDR3, the DNA is TGTGCCAGCAGCCTGGGACAGGGACCCTACAATGAGCAGTTCTTC. Its translation: CASSLGQGPYNEQFF. The whole variable domain, remainder taken from reference TRBV5-4 and TRBJ2-1, is ETGVTQSPTHLIKTRGQQVTLRCSSQSGHNTVSWYQQALGQGPQFIFQYYREEENGRGNFPPRFSGLQFPNYSSELNVNALELDDSALYLCASSLGQGPYNEQFFGPGTRLTVL.

The rearrangement links TRBV2 to TRBJ1-2; D gene unclear. Between the trimmed V and J ends, which lost 2 bases and 3 bases, there was a span of 13 bases. Germline CDR1 is SNHLY and CDR2 is FYNNEI. This CDR3 spans 15 amino acids. CDR3 DNA sequence: TGTGCCAGCAGTGAATTTGGGCGGAATTACTATGGCTACACCTTC. Protein: CASSEFGRNYYGYTF.

The chain carries TRBV19 and TRBJ2-1; the match to TRBD2 covers 11 bases. Germline loops: CDR1 LNHDA, CDR2 SQIVND (reference sequence). The junction had 10 bases not matched to a gene; V was cut back by 5 bases and J by 7 bases. The CDR3 runs to 16 residues. In DNA, the CDR3 is TGTGCCAGTAGTCCCCCCGTTAGCGGGAGGGCGAATGAGCAGTTCTTC. It is translated as CASSPPVSGRANEQFF.

The genes are TRBV7-9 and TRBJ2-6; D gene ambiguous. Germline V CDR1 and CDR2: SEHNR, FQNEAQ (reference sequence). V gave up 2 bases and J gave up 2 bases, with 7 bases separating them. The CDR3 has 15 residues. CDR3 DNA: TGTGCCAGCAGCTTACGACGGGCTGGGGCCAACGTCCTGACTTTC. Amino acid sequence: CASSLRRAGANVLTF.

V gene TRBV28 combines with J gene TRBJ1-1, with 11 bases lining up with TRBD1. The germline gives CDR1 MDHEN, CDR2 SYDVKM. V shed 3 bases and J 10 bases; nucleotides not matched to a gene: 13. This CDR3 is built from 16 residues. CDR3 nucleotides: TGTGCCAGCAGTTTTCTTCCGGGACAGGGGGTTAGCGGAGCTTTCTTT. It is translated as CASSFLPGQGVSGAFF.

V usage is TRBV11-3 and J usage is TRBJ2-1; D perhaps matches TRBD2 (6 bases). With 4 bases removed from V and 5 bases from J, the gap between germline ends came to 15 bases. The V gene's germline CDR1 is SGHNT and CDR2 YENEEA. This CDR3 comprises 15 residues. The CDR3 here is CASSSQSSGDNEQFF. The CDR3 DNA reads TGTGCCAGCAGCTCCCAGAGTAGCGGTGACAATGAGCAGTTCTTC. The full variable domain, its missing parts supplied by reference TRBV11-3 and TRBJ2-1, is EAGVVQSPRYKIIEKKQPVAFWCNPISGHNTLYWYLQNLGQGPELLIRYENEEAVDDSQLPKDRFSAERLKGVDSTLKIQPAELGDSAVYLCASSSQSSGDNEQFFGPGTRLTVL.

The chain has TRBV5-1 and TRBJ2-5; D might be TRBD2 (5 bases). Germline CDR1 reads SGHRS; CDR2 reads YFSETQ. There are 16 residues in the CDR3. Trimming removed 0 bases from V and 5 bases from J, with 17 bases in between. The DNA of the CDR3 is TGCGCCAGCAGCTTGGCTTTGGACTGGAGCAGGGAGACCCAGTACTTC. Its translation is CASSLALDWSRETQYF.

The count of this clone is one. The V gene is TRBV28, the J gene TRBJ2-7; 11 bases line up with TRBD2. Trimming took 3 bases from V and 4 from J; bases not matched to a gene: 5. The CDR3 length is 15 residues. Germline V CDR1 and CDR2: MDHEN, SYDVKM. The CDR3 DNA reads TGTGCCAGCAGTTTGGTAGCGGGAGGGCTATACGAGCAGTACTTC. Protein: CASSLVAGGLYEQYF.

V usage is TRBV28 and J usage is TRBJ2-1, with D unclear. V was cut by 3 bases and J by 2 bases, with 5 bases left in between. The V gene's germline CDR1 is MDHEN and CDR2 SYDVKM. The length of the CDR3 is 13 residues. The CDR3 nucleotides are TGTGCCAGCAGTTTCTCCACCTACAATGAGCAGTTCTTC. Translation gives CASSFSTYNEQFF.

The chain uses TRBV10-3 and TRBJ2-1; 9 bases map to TRBD1. V lost 7 bases and J lost 1; bases outside the gene matches: 17. Per the germline V gene, CDR1 is ENHRY and CDR2 is SYGVKD. The CDR3 contains 19 residues. CDR3 protein: CAINKGDRGFVASYNEQFF. Written as DNA, the CDR3 is TGTGCCATCAACAAAGGAGACAGGGGGTTTGTTGCATCCTACAATGAGCAGTTCTTC.

A single count supports this clone. V is TRBV5-6 and J is TRBJ1-2; 7 bases are shared with TRBD1. CDR1 is SGHDT, CDR2 YYEEEE, per germline. The V segment lost 2 bases and the J segment 6 bases; nucleotides outside the gene matches: 13. The CDR3 extends over 16 amino acids. The CDR3 coding sequence is TGTGCCAGCAGCTTACTGACAGGGTTTTCCCTTGATGGCTACACCTTC. Encoded protein: CASSLLTGFSLDGYTF.

This CDR3 reads CASSGAGTGHGYTF. CDR3 DNA sequence: TGCGCCAGCAGCGGTGCGGGGACGGGTCATGGCTACACCTTC. The chain recombines TRBV5-1 with TRBJ1-2, with D possibly being TRBD1 (5 bases). V shed 4 bases and J shed 6 bases, with 16 bases lying between them. CDR3 size: 14 residues. Per germline, CDR1 SGHRS and CDR2 YFSETQ.

The genes are TRBV27 and TRBJ2-2; D ambiguous. This CDR3 is built from 14 residues. From germline, CDR1 is MNHEY and CDR2 SMNVEV (reference sequence). Trimming removed 2 bases from V and 3 bases from J, with 7 bases in between. The CDR3 DNA reads TGTGCCAGCAGTTTAGGTCGGCACACCGGGGAGCTGTTTTTT. Protein product: CASSLGRHTGELFF.